This entry concerns a single T cell receptor (beta chain). Between the trimmed V and J ends, which lost 4 bases and 0 bases, there was a span of 10 bases. The germline CDR1 and CDR2 sequences are SGHKS and YYEKEE (reference sequence). The CDR3 totals 14 residues. The investigators amplified TCR beta CDR3 regions from RNA transcripts. The TCR CDR3 first-round RT-PCR relied on the HTBI primer set. TCRdb passed the multiplex PCR reads through MiXCR, listing each CDR3 protein once. The table includes under 700,000 distinct CDR3 sequences, approximately 15% detected once. Orbital computed tomography, thyroid ultrasound, serum thyroxine and TRAb, and clinical symptoms together informed the diagnoses. This sample is part of a study of T cells in Graves' hyperthyroidism and ophthalmopathy. As for the study in general: Peripheral blood was collected at initial diagnosis, before any treatment.

The TCR comes from a woman aged 18-29 years with Graves' hyperthyroidism. Sequenced sample: blood. V and J are TRBV5-5 and TRBJ1-2, with D hard to call. The CDR3 region has the DNA TGTGCCAGCAGCACCCGGACGACTAACTATGGCTACACCTTC. Encoded protein: CASSTRTTNYGYTF.